The source of this TCR beta chain is a study of shared clonotypes between healthy human individuals. A remark on this clone: Its antigen is currently unknown.

Study conclusions and caveats: Donor scarcity curtailed the genetic and exposure-history diversity represented herein. Sharing across a few donors was seen in approximately 5.2% of naive CD4 clonotypes.

The CDR3 totals 16 residues. Several immunoSEQ 96-well plates shared each subset's DNA, each plate a replicate. The protocol was immunoSEQ multiplex PCR, while the TCRdb copy is restricted to in-frame clones and leaves out a portion. Of roughly 1,500,000 clones in the sample, about 98% were seen once. The source is a man under 40 in good health. The sequencing input was naive CD4+ T cells sorted from blood. Subset of the sample: CD45RA+ positively selected. The V gene is TRBV21-1, the J gene TRBJ2-7; the tabulated D call, TRBD2, remains unverified against the DNA. TRBV21-1 is noted as a pseudogene. CDR3 amino acids: CARTPPGGSVRYEQYF. DNA of the CDR3: TGTGCCAGAACCCCCCCCGGCGGCAGTGTGCGCTACGAGCAGTACTTC.